The clone carrying this TCR beta chain was observed a few times. V lost 0 bases and J lost 5; bases outside the gene matches: 10. This CDR3 has 17 amino acids. Germline V gives CDR1 LGHNA, CDR2 YNFKEQ. Authors' analysis steps: Counts of nucleated cells, estimated from reference gene primer amplification, were obtained. Produced via immunoSEQ multiplex PCR; TCRdb's table is partial and in-frame only. The V and J calls and clone size are taken from that table; D and trimming were inferred from the DNA. The sample lists over 150,000 clones, less than 90% occurring once. The sample comes from a study of blood T cell repertoires in COVID-19. Looking at the study overall: Sites across the United States, Italy and Spain contributed samples from acute and convalescent COVID-19. The analysed material was cDNA or gDNA that came from T cells, B-cell-depleted T cells, or PBMCs.

Source material: peripheral blood. The sequence came from a man aged 18-30 years with active or convalescent COVID-19. The rearrangement uses TRBV4-2 and TRBJ2-5, with 9 bases aligning to TRBD2. CDR3 bases: TGTGCCAGCAGCCAAGATTCGGTGCGGGGGGGCCACGAGACCCAGTACTTC. Protein product: CASSQDSVRGGHETQYF.